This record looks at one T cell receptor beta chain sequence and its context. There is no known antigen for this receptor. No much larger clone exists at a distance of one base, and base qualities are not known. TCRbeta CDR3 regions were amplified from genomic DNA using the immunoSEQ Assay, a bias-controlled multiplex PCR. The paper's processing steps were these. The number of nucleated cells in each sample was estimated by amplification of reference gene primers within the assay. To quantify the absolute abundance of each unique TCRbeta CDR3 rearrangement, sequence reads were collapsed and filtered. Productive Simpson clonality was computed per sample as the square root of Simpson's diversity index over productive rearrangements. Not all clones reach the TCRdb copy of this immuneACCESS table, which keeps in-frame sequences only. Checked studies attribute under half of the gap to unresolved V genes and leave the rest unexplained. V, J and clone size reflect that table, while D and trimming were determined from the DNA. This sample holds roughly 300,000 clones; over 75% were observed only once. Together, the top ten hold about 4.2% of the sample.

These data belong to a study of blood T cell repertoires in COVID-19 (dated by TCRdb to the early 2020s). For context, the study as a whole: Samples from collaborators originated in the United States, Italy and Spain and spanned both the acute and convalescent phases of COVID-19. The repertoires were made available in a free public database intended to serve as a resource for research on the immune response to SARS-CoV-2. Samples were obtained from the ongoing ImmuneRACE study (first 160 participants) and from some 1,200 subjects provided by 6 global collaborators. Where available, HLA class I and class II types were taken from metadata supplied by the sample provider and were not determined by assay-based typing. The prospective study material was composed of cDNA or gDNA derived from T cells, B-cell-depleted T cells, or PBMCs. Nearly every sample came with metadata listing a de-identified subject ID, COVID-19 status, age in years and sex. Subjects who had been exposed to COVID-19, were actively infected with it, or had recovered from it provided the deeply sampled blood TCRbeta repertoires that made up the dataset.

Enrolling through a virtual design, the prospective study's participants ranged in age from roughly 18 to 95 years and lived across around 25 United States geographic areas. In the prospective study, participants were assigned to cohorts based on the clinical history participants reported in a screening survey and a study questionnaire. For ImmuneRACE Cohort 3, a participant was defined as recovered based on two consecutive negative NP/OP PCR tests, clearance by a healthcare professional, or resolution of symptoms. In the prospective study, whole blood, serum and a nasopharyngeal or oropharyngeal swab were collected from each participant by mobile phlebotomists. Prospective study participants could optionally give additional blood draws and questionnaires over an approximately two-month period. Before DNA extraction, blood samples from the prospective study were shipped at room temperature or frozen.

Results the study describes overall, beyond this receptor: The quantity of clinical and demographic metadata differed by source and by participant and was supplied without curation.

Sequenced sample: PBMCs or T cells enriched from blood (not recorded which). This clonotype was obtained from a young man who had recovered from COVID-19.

The DNA sequence is as follows: TGTGCCAGCAGTTACTCGGCGGGGCTCTTGTTTGAAGGCTACACCTTC. This encodes CASSYSAGLLFEGYTF. The rearranged chain carries TRBV6-5 and TRBJ1-2, with TRBD1 tentatively as D gene (5 bases match). CDR1 and CDR2 are drawn from the germline V gene: MNHEY, SVGAGI. The CDR3 spans 16 residues, from the cysteine through the phenylalanine. Solely the CDR3 DNA is kept, with 48 bases framed from the first base. The junction carries 19 bases between V and J, which are trimmed by 0 bases and 8 bases respectively.